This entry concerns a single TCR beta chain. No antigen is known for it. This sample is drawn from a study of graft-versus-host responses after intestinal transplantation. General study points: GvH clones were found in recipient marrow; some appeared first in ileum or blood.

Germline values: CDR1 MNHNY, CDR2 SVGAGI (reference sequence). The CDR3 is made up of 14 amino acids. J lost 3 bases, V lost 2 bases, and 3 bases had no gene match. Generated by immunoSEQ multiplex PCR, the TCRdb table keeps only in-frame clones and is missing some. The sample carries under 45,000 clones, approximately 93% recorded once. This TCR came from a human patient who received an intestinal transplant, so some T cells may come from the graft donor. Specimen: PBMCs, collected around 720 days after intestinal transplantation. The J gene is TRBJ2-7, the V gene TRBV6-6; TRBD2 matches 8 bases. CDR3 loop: CASSYGLAGYEQYF. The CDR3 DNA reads TGTGCCAGCAGTTACGGGCTAGCGGGCTACGAGCAGTACTTC.